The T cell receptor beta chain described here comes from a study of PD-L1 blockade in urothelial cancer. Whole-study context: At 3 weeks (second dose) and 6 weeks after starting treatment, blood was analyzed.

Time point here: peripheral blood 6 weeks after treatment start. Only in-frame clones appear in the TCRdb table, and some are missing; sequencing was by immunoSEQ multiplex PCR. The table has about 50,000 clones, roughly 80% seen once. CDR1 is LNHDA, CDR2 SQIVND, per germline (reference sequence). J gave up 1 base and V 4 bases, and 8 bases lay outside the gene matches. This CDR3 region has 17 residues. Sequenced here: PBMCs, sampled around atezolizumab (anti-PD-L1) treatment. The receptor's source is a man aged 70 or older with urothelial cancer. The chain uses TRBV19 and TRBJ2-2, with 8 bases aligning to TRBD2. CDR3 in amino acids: CASSTPGTRGNTGELFF. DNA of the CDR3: TGTGCCAGTAGTACCCCCGGGACTAGGGGGAACACCGGGGAGCTGTTTTTT. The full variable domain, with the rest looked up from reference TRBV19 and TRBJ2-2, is DGGITQSPKYLFRKEGQNVTLSCEQNLNHDAMYWYRQDPGQGLRLIYYSQIVNDFQKGDIAEGYSVSREKKESFPLTVTSAQKNPTAFYLCASSTPGTRGNTGELFFGEGSRLTVL.